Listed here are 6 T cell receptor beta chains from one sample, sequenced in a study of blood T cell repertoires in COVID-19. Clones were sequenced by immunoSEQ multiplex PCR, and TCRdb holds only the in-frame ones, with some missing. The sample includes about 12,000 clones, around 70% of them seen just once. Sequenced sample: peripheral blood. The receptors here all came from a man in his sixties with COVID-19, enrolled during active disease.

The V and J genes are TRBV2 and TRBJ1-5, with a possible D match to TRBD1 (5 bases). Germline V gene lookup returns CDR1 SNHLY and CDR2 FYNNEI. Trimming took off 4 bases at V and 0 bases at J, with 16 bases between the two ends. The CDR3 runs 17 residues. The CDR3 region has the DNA TGTGCCAGCAGTGTACAGGCACACGGATCTAGCAATCAGCCCCAGCATTTT. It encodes CASSVQAHGSSNQPQHF.

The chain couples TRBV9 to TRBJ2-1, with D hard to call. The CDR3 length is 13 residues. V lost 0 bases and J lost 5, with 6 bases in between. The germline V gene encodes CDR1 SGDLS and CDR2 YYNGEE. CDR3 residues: CASSVGPNNEQFF. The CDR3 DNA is TGTGCCAGCAGCGTAGGGCCAAACAATGAGCAGTTCTTC.

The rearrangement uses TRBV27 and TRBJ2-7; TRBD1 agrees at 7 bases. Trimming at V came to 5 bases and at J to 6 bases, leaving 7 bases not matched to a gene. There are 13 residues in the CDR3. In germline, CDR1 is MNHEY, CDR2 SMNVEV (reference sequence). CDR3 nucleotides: TGTGCCAGCAGTAGCTATGGACAGGCCGAGCAGTACTTC. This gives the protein CASSSYGQAEQYF.

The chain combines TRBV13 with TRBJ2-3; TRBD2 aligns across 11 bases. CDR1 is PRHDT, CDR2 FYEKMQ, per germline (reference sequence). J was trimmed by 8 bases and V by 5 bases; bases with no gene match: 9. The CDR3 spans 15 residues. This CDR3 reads CASSAYSGGDRTQYF. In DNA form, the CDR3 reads TGTGCCAGCAGCGCCTATAGCGGGGGGGATCGTACGCAGTATTTT. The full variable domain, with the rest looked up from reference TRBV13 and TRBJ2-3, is AAGVIQSPRHLIKEKRETATLKCYPIPRHDTVYWYQQGPGQDPQFLISFYEKMQSDKGSIPDRFSAQQFSDYHSELNMSSLELGDSALYFCASSAYSGGDRTQYFGPGTRLTVL.

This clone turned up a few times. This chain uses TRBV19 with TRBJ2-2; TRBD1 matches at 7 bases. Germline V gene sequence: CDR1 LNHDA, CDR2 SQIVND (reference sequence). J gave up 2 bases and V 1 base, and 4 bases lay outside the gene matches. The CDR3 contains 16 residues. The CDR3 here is CASSIAGTANTGELFF. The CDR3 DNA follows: TGTGCCAGTAGTATAGCCGGGACAGCAAACACCGGGGAGCTGTTTTTT.

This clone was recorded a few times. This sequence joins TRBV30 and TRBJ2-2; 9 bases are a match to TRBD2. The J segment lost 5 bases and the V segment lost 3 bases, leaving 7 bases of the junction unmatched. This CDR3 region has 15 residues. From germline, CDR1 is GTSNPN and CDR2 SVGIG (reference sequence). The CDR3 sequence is CAWRSGRSGTGELFF. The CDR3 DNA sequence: TGTGCCTGGAGAAGCGGGAGGAGTGGGACCGGGGAGCTGTTTTTT.